One TCR beta chain is described in this entry. This record belongs to a study of blood T cell repertoires in COVID-19. Across the whole study: Material from acute and convalescent COVID-19 was sourced from the United States, Italy and Spain. PBMCs, B-cell-depleted T cells, or T cells were the source of the cDNA or gDNA that made up the material.

Per the study methods: By means of reference gene primer amplification, nucleated cell counts were estimated. Here immunoSEQ multiplex PCR was the method, and the copy in TCRdb shows in-frame clones only, minus some. From that table come the V and J calls and clone size; the DNA was used to work out D and trimming. This table holds about 220,000 clones, roughly 89% found once. The germline V gene has CDR1 SGHDT and CDR2 YYEEEE. Trimming removed 7 bases from V and 5 bases from J; junction bases left unmatched: 5. The CDR3 extends over 13 amino acids. This sequence was found in a woman between 35 and 50 years old who had recovered from COVID-19. Material: PBMCs or T cells enriched from blood (not recorded which). The chain combines TRBV5-6 with TRBJ1-1; 10 bases are shared with TRBD1. The DNA for the CDR3 is TGTGCCAGCGGCCGGACAGGGGGGACTGAAGCTTTCTTT. It yields the protein CASGRTGGTEAFF.